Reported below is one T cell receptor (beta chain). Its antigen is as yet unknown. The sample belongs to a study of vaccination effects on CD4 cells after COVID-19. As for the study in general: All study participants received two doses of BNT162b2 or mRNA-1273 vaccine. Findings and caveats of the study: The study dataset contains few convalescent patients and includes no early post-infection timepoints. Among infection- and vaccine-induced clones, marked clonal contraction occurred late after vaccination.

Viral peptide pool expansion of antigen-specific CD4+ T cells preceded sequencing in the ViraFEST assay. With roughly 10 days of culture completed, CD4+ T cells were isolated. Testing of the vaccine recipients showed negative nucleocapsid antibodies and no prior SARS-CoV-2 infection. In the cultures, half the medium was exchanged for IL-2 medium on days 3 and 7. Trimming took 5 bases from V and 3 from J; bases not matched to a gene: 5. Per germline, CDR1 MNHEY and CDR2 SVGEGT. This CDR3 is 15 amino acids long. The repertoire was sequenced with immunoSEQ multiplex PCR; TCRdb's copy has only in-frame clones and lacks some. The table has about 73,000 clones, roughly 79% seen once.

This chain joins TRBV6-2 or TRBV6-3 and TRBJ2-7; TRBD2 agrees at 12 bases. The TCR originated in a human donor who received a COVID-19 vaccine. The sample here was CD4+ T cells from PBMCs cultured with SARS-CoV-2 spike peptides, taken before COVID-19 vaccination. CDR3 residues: CASSDRLAGDYEQYV. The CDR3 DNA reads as TGTGCCAGCAGTGACCGACTAGCGGGGGACTACGAGCAGTACGTC.